One sample yielded the 20 T cell receptor beta chains listed below, sequenced in a study of cytomegalovirus exposure and HLA in healthy donors. A multiplex PCR was run with 60 Vbeta primers and 13 Jbeta primers. Profiled with immunoSEQ multiplex PCR; TCRdb holds only in-frame clones, not every one. The sample includes around 230,000 clones, 82% of them seen just once. The sample consisted of PBMCs. Receptor source: a man aged 40-55 years in good health and CMV-seropositive.

The chain combines TRBV5-1 with TRBJ1-3, with 9 bases aligning to TRBD1. The germline gives CDR1 SGHRS, CDR2 YFSETQ. This CDR3 has 15 amino acids. The junction had 5 bases not matched to a gene; V was cut back by 3 bases and J by 4 bases. The CDR3 sequence is CASSWTGDGGNTIYF. The CDR3 nucleotides read TGCGCCAGCAGCTGGACAGGGGATGGAGGAAACACCATATATTTT. Based on the CDR3 plus reference TRBV5-1 and TRBJ1-3, the full variable domain is KAGVTQTPRYLIKTRGQQVTLSCSPISGHRSVSWYQQTPGQGLQFLFEYFSETQRNKGNFPGRFSGRQFSNSRSEMNVSTLELGDSALYLCASSWTGDGGNTIYFGEGSWLTVV.

This clone was counted once. The chain links TRBV18 to TRBJ2-4; D is possibly TRBD2 (6 bases). V dropped 3 bases and J dropped 0 bases, with 9 bases sitting between them. Germline V gives CDR1 KGHSH, CDR2 LQKENI. The CDR3 is 15 amino acids. The CDR3 nucleotides are TGTGCCAGCTCACCCCCGGGACTAGCCAAAAACATTCAGTACTTC. Translating gives CASSPPGLAKNIQYF.

This rearrangement joins TRBV6-1 to TRBJ2-7; TRBD2 matches 16 bases. This CDR3 is 16 amino acids long. Germline V gives CDR1 MNHNS, CDR2 SASEGT. Trimming at V came to 4 bases and at J to 3 bases, leaving 3 bases not matched to a gene. Here the CDR3 DNA reads TGTGCCAGCAGTGGGGGACTAGCGGGAGGGAGCTACGAGCAGTACGTC. Amino acids: CASSGGLAGGSYEQYV.

The chain recombines TRBV4-1 with TRBJ1-5, with unresolved D. Germline assignment: CDR1 MGHRA and CDR2 YSYEKL. Trimming removed 0 bases from V and 3 bases from J, with 9 bases in between. The CDR3 totals 15 residues. CDR3 bases: TGCGCCAGCAGCCAAGATTCGGTATACAATCAGCCCCAGCATTTT. Its protein product is CASSQDSVYNQPQHF.

CDR3 nucleotides: TGTGCCAGCAGCGTAGCAGTGGCGGCCACCGGGGAGCTGTTTTTT. Protein: CASSVAVAATGELFF. The rearrangement links TRBV9 to TRBJ2-2; D is uncertain. The germline CDR1 and CDR2 sequences are SGDLS and YYNGEE. The V and J ends lost 0 bases and 4 bases respectively, with 10 bases between them. This CDR3 has 15 amino acids.

J is TRBJ2-2 and V is TRBV7-9, with TRBD2 matching 8 bases. Germline V gene lookup returns CDR1 SEHNR and CDR2 FQNEAQ (reference sequence). The CDR3 is 13 residues long. The CDR3 DNA sequence: TGTGCGCCTGGAGCGGGAGACACCGGGGAGCTGTTTTTT. It translates to CAPGAGDTGELFF. Full variable domain (outside the CDR3, taken from reference TRBV7-9 and TRBJ2-2): DTGVSQNPRHKITKRGQNVTFRCDPISEHNRLYWYRQTLGQGPEFLTYFQNEAQLEKSRLLSDRFSAERPKGSFSTLEIQRTEQGDSAMYLCAPGAGDTGELFFGEGSRLTVL.

This rearrangement joins TRBV7-9 to TRBJ2-1; D is undetermined. Germline V gene sequence: CDR1 SEHNR, CDR2 FQNEAQ (reference sequence). The CDR3 spans 15 residues. V was trimmed by 2 bases and J by 3 bases, leaving 11 bases between them. CDR3 in DNA: TGTGCCAGCAGCTTATACCCAGGAAACTACAATGAGCAGTTCTTC. Translation gives CASSLYPGNYNEQFF.

The rearrangement links TRBV27 to TRBJ2-1, with D possibly being TRBD2 (6 bases). The germline V and J ends were trimmed by 6 bases and 8 bases, with 23 bases remaining between them. Germline V CDR1 and CDR2: MNHEY, SMNVEV (reference sequence). This CDR3 is built from 16 residues. CDR3 in amino acids: CASSPLLVAGEDEQFF. The CDR3 region has the DNA TGTGCCAGCAGCCCCCTCCTAGTGGCCGGGGAGGATGAGCAGTTCTTC.

V and J are TRBV4-1 and TRBJ1-3, with 7 bases matching TRBD1. The ends lost 0 bases at V and 1 base at J; junction bases unmatched: 0. Germline lookup yields CDR1 MGHRA and CDR2 YSYEKL. This CDR3 has 15 residues. The chain's CDR3 is CASSQDRGSGNTIYF. CDR3 DNA: TGCGCCAGCAGCCAAGACAGGGGGTCTGGAAACACCATATATTTT.

The rearrangement links TRBV6-5 to TRBJ1-5; D gene unclear. CDR1 MNHEY and CDR2 SVGAGI come from the germline V gene. Between the trimmed V and J ends, which lost 6 bases and 4 bases, there was a span of 16 bases. The CDR3 consists of 15 residues. This CDR3 is CASSPRGQVNQPQHF. The CDR3 DNA is TGTGCCAGCAGCCCCCGTGGGCAAGTTAATCAGCCCCAGCATTTT.

The chain couples TRBV7-9 to TRBJ2-7, with TRBD2 matching over 15 bases. CDR1 SEHNR and CDR2 FQNEAQ come from the germline V gene (reference sequence). V was pared by 6 bases and J by 5 bases, with 8 bases of the junction left unmatched. CDR3 size: 16 residues. CDR3 region: CASRGLAGGVSDEQYF. The CDR3, as DNA: TGTGCCAGCAGGGGACTAGCGGGAGGCGTAAGCGACGAGCAGTACTTC.

V and J are TRBV27 and TRBJ1-5, with 8 positions matching TRBD1. Germline CDR1 is MNHEY and CDR2 is SMNVEV (reference sequence). V lost 4 bases, J lost 3 bases, and 5 bases stayed unmatched. This CDR3 is 15 amino acids long. The CDR3 protein is CASSSRDRFNQPQHF. The CDR3 DNA sequence: TGTGCCAGCAGTTCCCGGGACAGGTTCAATCAGCCCCAGCATTTT.

V is TRBV13 and J is TRBJ2-3; 7 bases fit TRBD2. Per the germline V gene, CDR1 is PRHDT and CDR2 is FYEKMQ (reference sequence). With 6 bases clipped from V and 2 bases from J, the junction kept 8 bases outside the gene matches. This CDR3 spans 15 amino acids. CDR3 region: CASRFGTTSTDTQYF. The CDR3 DNA sequence: TGTGCCAGCAGATTCGGGACTACCTCCACAGATACGCAGTATTTT.

As regards this clone: The junction and the germline gene differ at one end; a read error may be behind it. The V gene is TRBV7-2, the J gene TRBJ1-4, with D possibly TRBD1 on 6 matching bases. This CDR3 contains 19 residues. Germline V CDR1 and CDR2: SGHTA, FQGNSA. In nucleotides, the CDR3 is TGTGCCAGCAGCTTATTTCCCCCCGGGGGGCAGCGATCTAATGAAAAACTGGTTTTT. This encodes CASSLFPPGGQRSNEKLVF.

The chain uses TRBV9 and TRBJ2-1; the match to TRBD2 covers 7 bases. There are 15 residues in the CDR3. The V segment lost 0 bases and the J segment 4 bases; nucleotides outside the gene matches: 4. CDR1 and CDR2 from the germline V gene are SGDLS and YYNGEE. The CDR3 DNA is TGTGCCAGCAGCGTAGAGAGCGGGGTATACAATGAGCAGTTCTTC. Protein sequence: CASSVESGVYNEQFF. The variable domain in full, with the rest retrieved from reference TRBV9 and TRBJ2-1, is DSGVTQTPKHLITATGQRVTLRCSPRSGDLSVYWYQQSLDQGLQFLIQYYNGEERAKGNILERFSAQQFPDLHSELNLSSLELGDSALYFCASSVESGVYNEQFFGPGTRLTVL.

V gene TRBV15 combines with J gene TRBJ2-1, with 13 bases aligning to TRBD2. Losses at the gene ends were 4 bases for V and 8 bases for J; bases not matched to a gene: 2. Germline V CDR1 and CDR2: LNHNV, YYDKDF (reference sequence). The CDR3 runs 14 residues. This CDR3 is CATSKTSGRYEQFF. The DNA of the CDR3 is TGTGCCACCAGCAAGACTAGCGGGAGGTATGAGCAGTTCTTC.

This clone appeared once. Here the CDR3 omits its conserved ending phenylalanine or tryptophan, so a read error is the likely source. The DNA is omitted, as the CDR3 cannot be located on it reliably, and the CDR3 follows TCRdb's listing. The chain's CDR3 is CASSLGLAGG. The chain has TRBV9 and TRBJ2-7; the table's TRBD1 call for D was not verified on the DNA. The CDR3 is made up of 10 amino acids, end residues included. CDR1 SGDLS and CDR2 YYNGEE come from the germline V gene.

The gene calls are TRBV5-1 and TRBJ2-2; 8 bases are a match to TRBD2. The V gene's germline CDR1 is SGHRS and CDR2 YFSETQ. Unmatched junction bases numbered 9, after V lost 8 bases and J lost 6 bases. This CDR3 is built from 14 residues. Here the CDR3 reads CASSPRTSPGELFF. As DNA, the CDR3 is TGCGCCAGTTCACCAAGGACTAGCCCCGGGGAGCTGTTTTTT.

V and J are TRBV10-2 and TRBJ2-7; TRBD2 matches 9 bases. The CDR3 consists of 15 residues. The V segment lost 8 bases and the J segment 1 base; nucleotides outside the gene matches: 9. CDR1 is WSHSY, CDR2 SAAADI, per germline. The CDR3 sequence: CASAQTSGSSYEQYV. The CDR3 nucleotides read TGCGCCAGCGCCCAGACTAGCGGTTCTTCCTACGAGCAGTACGTC.

The CDR3 bases are TGTGCCAGCTCACTCTCAGGGGACTATGGCTACACCTTC. Amino acids: CASSLSGDYGYTF. The chain has TRBV18 and TRBJ1-2, with D possibly matching TRBD1 (6 bases). CDR3 length: 13 amino acids. Trimming removed 4 bases at V and 3 bases at J, with 9 bases between. In germline, CDR1 is KGHSH, CDR2 LQKENI.